This note documents a single T cell receptor (beta chain) sequence. Germline assignment: CDR1 MNHEY and CDR2 SMNVEV (reference sequence). Trimming left V 3 bases short and J 4 bases short, with 13 bases between. The CDR3 loop spans 15 amino acids. Assay used: immunoSEQ multiplex PCR; TCRdb lists only in-frame clones, some missing. The repertoire holds some 230,000 clones, roughly four fifths seen once, with roughly 1.3% in the top ten. The data derive from a study of blood T cell repertoires in COVID-19. The TCR originated in a woman aged 35 to 49 with acute COVID-19. The chain carries TRBV27 and TRBJ1-5; D call uncertain. The sequenced sample consisted of PBMCs or T cells enriched from blood (not recorded which). The CDR3 DNA follows: TGTGCCAGCAGTTTGGCCTGGGGAGAGAATCAGCCCCAGCATTTT. It is translated as CASSLAWGENQPQHF.